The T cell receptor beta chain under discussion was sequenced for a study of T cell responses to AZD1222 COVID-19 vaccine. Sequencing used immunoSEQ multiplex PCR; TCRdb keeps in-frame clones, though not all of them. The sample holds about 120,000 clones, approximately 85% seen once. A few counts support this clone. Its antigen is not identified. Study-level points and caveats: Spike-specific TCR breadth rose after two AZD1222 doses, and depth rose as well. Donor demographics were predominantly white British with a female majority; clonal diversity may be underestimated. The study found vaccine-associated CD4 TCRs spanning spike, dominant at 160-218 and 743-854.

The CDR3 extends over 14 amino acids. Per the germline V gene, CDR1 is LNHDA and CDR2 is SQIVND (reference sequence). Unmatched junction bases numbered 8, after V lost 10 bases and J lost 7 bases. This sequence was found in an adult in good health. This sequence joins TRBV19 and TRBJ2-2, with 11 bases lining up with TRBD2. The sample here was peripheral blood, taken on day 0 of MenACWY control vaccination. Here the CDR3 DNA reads TGTGCCACGAGACTAGCGGGGTCGGGCGGGGAGCTGTTTTTT. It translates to CATRLAGSGGELFF.